The sequence of this T cell receptor (beta chain) was determined in a study of Graves' ophthalmopathy and Graves' hyperthyroidism (dated by TCRdb to the late 2010s). For the study in its entirety: Peripheral blood was collected at initial diagnosis, before any treatment. An independent validation cohort comprised about 20 hyperthyroidism patients and over 15 patients who later progressed from hyperthyroidism to ophthalmopathy. T-cell repertoires of thyroid tissue and blood were compared in a handful of hyperthyroidism patients. To tell Graves' ophthalmopathy apart from Graves' hyperthyroidism, and to predict which patients would progress to ophthalmopathy, the study relied on TCR beta repertoire signatures. In total, approximately 140 blood samples were TCR-sequenced: fewer than 50 ophthalmopathy, some 75 hyperthyroidism and approximately 17 hyperthyroidism-to-ophthalmopathy patients. Following sample collection, hyperthyroidism patients were given methimazole at a starting dose of 30 mg daily, and ophthalmopathy patients were given high-dose intravenous methylprednisolone. To explore V-J signatures that separate ophthalmopathy from hyperthyroidism, a discovery set of about a hundred patients was enrolled, consisting of under 50 with ophthalmopathy and 55 to 65 with stable hyperthyroidism.

Ophthalmopathy patients had moderately to severely active disease, Clinical Activity Score of at least 3, NOSPECS grade of at least 4, and disease duration under 3 months. Patients with other autoimmune diseases, uncontrolled infections, pregnancy or lactation were excluded from the study. Clinical symptoms, serum thyroxine, TRAb, thyroid ultrasound and orbital computed tomography formed the basis of the diagnosis. Using Ficoll-Paque density gradient centrifugation, PBMCs were isolated from 10 ml of fresh peripheral blood. Total RNA was extracted with Trizol reagent and quality-checked on an Agilent 2100 Bioanalyzer. The V and J ends are trimmed by 5 bases and 4 bases, leaving 11 bases between them. CDR1 and CDR2, per the germline V gene, are SNHLY and FYNNEI. The CDR3 spans 13 residues, from the cysteine through the phenylalanine. Only the CDR3 portion is preserved as DNA: 39 bases, with reading frame beginning at the first base.

Broader findings and caveats from the paper: In validation, the model predicted ophthalmopathy progression with nearly 71% sensitivity and around 72% specificity; roughly 11 predicted patients were CT-confirmed with GO in a median of approximately six months. Most of the expanded thyroid clonotypes with a frequency above 0.001 were also detected in blood, and it was suggested that the thyroid immune response may be reflected by blood repertoires. The 13-signature model separated ophthalmopathy from stable hyperthyroidism with approximately 90% sensitivity and 81.08% specificity in cross-validation, and 80%/75% in the test set. No statistical method was used to predetermine the sample size, and group allocation was not hidden from the investigators.

TCR beta CDR3 regions were amplified from RNA transcripts for repertoire sequencing. HTBI primers and the Qiagen OneStep RT-PCR kit were used in a first-round RT-PCR, which was followed by a second-round multiplex PCR, size selection and purification. Libraries were sequenced on an Illumina HiSeq2000 using paired-end 100 bp reads. As for the authors' bioinformatics: SOAPnuke was used for read processing, and reads with adapters, uncalled bases, a mean Phred below 15, or no exact constant-primer or identifier match were discarded. High-quality paired reads were merged with COPE v1.2.5. Clonotypes were defined as unique nucleotide sequences and were aligned to IMGT TRB V, D and J references using MiTCR v1.1. Analysis was restricted to V-J combinations with a frequency above 0.0001, which covered just over 98% of repertoires. A TCR clonal expansion and chaos score per V-J combination was defined as the ratio of F50 clonal expansion to chaos observed in the TCRdist matrix. Welch's t-statistics and random forest were used to reduce the features to about a dozen V-J combinations, which were then used as input to a naive Bayes classifier. The similarity between thyroid and blood repertoires was quantified using the Morisita-Horn index. TCRdb reprocessing: public reads trimmed at Q25 with fastp, clones called with MiXCR, in-frame beta chains kept. Rows merge per CDR3 protein into single entries with the most common DNA and genes. These V and J calls originate from TCRdb's pipeline instead of the authors' own analysis. Within this sample are about 230,000 distinct CDR3 sequences, with roughly 50% of them counted one time only. The ten largest clones capture around half of the sample.

There are a few counts of this clonotype. The clone's antigen remains unknown. No base-level quality is on record; no much larger clone is a single base apart. Recombination linked TRBV2 to TRBJ1-2; the D segment could be TRBD1, given 5 matching bases. The sequenced sample was peripheral blood. This clonotype originated in an adult man with Graves' ophthalmopathy. The DNA reads as follows: TGTGCCAGCAGTCCAGGGCCCGGCTATGGCTACACCTTC. This translates into CASSPGPGYGYTF.